There are a few counts of the clone carrying this T cell receptor beta chain. What it recognizes is unknown. TCRdb re-called the 5' RACE reads through MiXCR, storing one row per CDR3 protein. This repertoire shows some 57,000 distinct CDR3 sequences, 3% to 3.5% found once; its top ten account for approximately 7.1%. These data come from a study of neurological immune-mediated disorders. V was clipped by 1 base and J by 3 bases, with 13 bases between them. The CDR3 has 16 residues. CDR1 is SGHVS, CDR2 FNYEAQ, per germline. Whole-study results and caveats: Phylogenetic grouping assigned the repertoires of 18 of 34 multiple sclerosis patients to one related-CDR3 cluster, which constitutes a possible signature.

The specimen was PBMCs. The source is a woman aged 55-69 years with multiple sclerosis. This sequence joins TRBV7-6 and TRBJ2-1, with no clear D. The CDR3 region has the DNA TGTGCCAGCAGCTTAGATCTTAACAGTTACTACAATGAGCAGTTCTTC. This encodes CASSLDLNSYYNEQFF.